Listed below are T cell receptor beta chains from one sample, sequenced in a study of blood T cell repertoires in COVID-19. Sequencing used immunoSEQ multiplex PCR; TCRdb keeps in-frame clones, though not all of them. The table shows around 130,000 clones, with roughly 86% occurring only once. Source material: peripheral blood. The receptors come from a human donor in a cohort sampled during active COVID-19. Each CDR3 is given with its conserved first and last residue. The D gene is left open where the match is weak. Expanded clones are given a class, and other clones once, few, many or no size at all.

clone size	V gene	D gene	J gene	CDR3 protein	CDR3 DNA
.	TRBV9	TRBD1	TRBJ2-7	CASSRGGQGVEQYF	TGTGCCAGCAGCAGAGGGGGACAGGGTGTCGAGCAGTACTTC
once	TRBV5-8	TRBD1	TRBJ2-5	CASSLGTGSGLETQYF	TGTGCCAGCAGCTTGGGGACAGGGTCAGGGTTAGAGACCCAGTACTTC
.	TRBV2	.	TRBJ2-7	CASSEGAYEQYF	TGTGCCAGCAGTGAAGGGGCGTACGAGCAGTACTTC
.	TRBV28	TRBD1	TRBJ1-5	CASSFRTGTQPQHF	TGTGCCAGCAGTTTTAGGACAGGGACTCAGCCCCAGCATTTT
.	TRBV2	.	TRBJ1-6	CASSNLGADNSPLHF	TGTGCCAGCAGTAACCTAGGGGCGGATAATTCACCCCTCCACTTT
.	TRBV24-1	.	TRBJ2-3	CATSDLSTDTQYF	TGTGCCACCAGTGACCTAAGCACAGATACGCAGTATTTT
.	TRBV19	TRBD1	TRBJ2-3	CASFPGQGRKADTQYF	TGTGCCAGTTTCCCGGGACAGGGTCGTAAGGCAGATACGCAGTATTTT
few	TRBV10-2	.	TRBJ1-5	CATQLNSNQPQHF	TGCGCCACTCAACTGAATAGCAATCAGCCCCAGCATTTT
.	TRBV2	TRBD2	TRBJ2-2	CASSPGGAGELFF	TGTGCCAGCAGCCCCGGGGGGGCCGGGGAGCTGTTTTTT
once	TRBV19	.	TRBJ1-5	CASSLTEALSSPQHF	TGTGCCAGTAGCCTTACAGAAGCATTATCGTCGCCCCAGCATTTT
.	TRBV29-1	TRBD1	TRBJ1-2	CSEGQDGYGYTF	TGCAGCGAGGGACAGGACGGCTATGGCTACACCTTC
.	TRBV28	.	TRBJ1-1	CASSLKLRSTEAFF	TGTGCCAGCAGTTTAAAGCTCCGGTCCACTGAAGCTTTCTTT
.	TRBV28	.	TRBJ2-1	CASSFMGGLSRNEQFF	TGTGCCAGCAGTTTCATGGGGGGGCTTTCGCGGAATGAGCAGTTCTTC
.	TRBV12-3/TRBV12-4	TRBD1	TRBJ1-2	CASSWDRGYGYTF	TGTGCCAGCAGCTGGGACAGGGGCTATGGCTACACCTTC
.	TRBV6-5	.	TRBJ1-6	CATRPQDMGSPLHF	TGTGCCACCCGCCCACAGGACATGGGTTCACCCCTCCACTTT
.	TRBV28	TRBD1	TRBJ2-5	CASCPRTGGRETQYF	TGTGCCAGTTGCCCCCGGACAGGGGGCCGTGAGACCCAGTACTTC
many	TRBV7-3	.	TRBJ2-1	CASSPNGGEQFF	TGTGCCAGCAGTCCAAACGGGGGTGAGCAGTTCTTC
.	TRBV4-1	.	TRBJ2-2	CASSPWTETTGELFF	TGCGCCAGCAGCCCCTGGACAGAGACCACCGGGGAGCTGTTTTTT
once	TRBV4-1	.	TRBJ1-1	CASSPQAMNTEAFF	TGCGCCAGCAGCCCCCAGGCTATGAACACTGAAGCTTTCTTT
once	TRBV11-2	.	TRBJ2-2	CASSLVPRGGELFF	TGTGCCAGCAGCTTAGTCCCCAGGGGCGGGGAGCTGTTTTTT
.	TRBV18	.	TRBJ1-5	CASSPHRMKNQPQHF	TGTGCCAGCTCACCACACAGGATGAAAAATCAGCCCCAGCATTTT
.	TRBV30	TRBD1	TRBJ1-2	CAWSATGQAFYGYTF	TGTGCCTGGAGTGCTACGGGACAGGCCTTTTATGGCTACACCTTC
once	TRBV30	.	TRBJ2-3	CAWSRGSARMSTDTQYF	TGTGCCTGGAGTCGTGGTAGTGCCCGAATGTCGACAGATACGCAGTATTTT
.	TRBV2	.	TRBJ2-2	CASSTSRGGELFF	TGTGCCAGCAGTACTAGCCGTGGCGGGGAGCTGTTTTTT
.	TRBV6-4	.	TRBJ2-3	CASSDSPGVNTQYF	TGTGCCAGCAGTGACTCTCCCGGGGTGAATACGCAGTATTTT
.	TRBV2	TRBD2	TRBJ2-4	CASSARGKLAEAKNIQYF	TGTGCCAGCAGTGCGAGGGGGAAACTAGCGGAAGCCAAAAACATTCAGTACTTC
.	TRBV28	TRBD2	TRBJ2-1	CASSSPSPTSGYNEQFF	TGTGCCAGCAGTTCCCCCTCGCCGACTAGCGGATACAATGAGCAGTTCTTC
once	TRBV2	.	TRBJ1-4	CASSVLRNEKLFF	TGTGCCAGCAGTGTTTTACGGAATGAAAAACTGTTTTTT